The next 10 T cell receptor beta chains were all read from a single sample in a study of T cells in tumors and immune-related adverse events. Libraries were prepared by immunoSEQ multiplex PCR; TCRdb keeps only in-frame clonotypes and omits some of them. This sample has about 22,000 clones, with around nine tenths found just once. Sequenced material: lymph node tissue, taken from a patient treated with anti-PD-1 therapy. The receptors were gathered from a female donor with metastatic renal cell carcinoma.

This sequence joins TRBV7-9 and TRBJ1-1; D remains ambiguous. CDR1 is SEHNR, CDR2 FQNEAQ, per germline (reference sequence). The V end lost 2 bases, the J end lost 1 base, and 5 bases lay between the germline ends. CDR3 length: 13 amino acids. The CDR3 DNA reads TGTGCCAGCAGCTTATCGGAGAACACTGAAGCTTTCTTT. Its protein product is CASSLSENTEAFF.

The gene calls are TRBV19 and TRBJ1-5; D remains unclear. Germline V lookup: CDR1 LNHDA, CDR2 SQIVND (reference sequence). Trimming left V 7 bases short and J 3 bases short, with 10 bases between. This CDR3 is built from 13 residues. CDR3 nucleotide sequence: TGTGCCAGTAATAAGGTGTTCAATCAGCCCCAGCATTTT. It is translated as CASNKVFNQPQHF.

The chain is built from TRBV5-4 and TRBJ2-7; D may be TRBD1 (5 bases). The V end lost 3 bases, the J end lost 7 bases, and 14 bases lay between the germline ends. This CDR3 is 13 amino acids long. CDR1 and CDR2 (germline): SGHNT, YYREEE (reference sequence). The CDR3 DNA follows: TGTGCCAGCAGCTCCCCATATGACAGAGAGCAGTACTTC. Encoded protein: CASSSPYDREQYF.

The chain is built from TRBV10-2 and TRBJ2-3; D gene unclear. In germline, CDR1 is WSHSY, CDR2 SAAADI. Trimming cost V 2 bases and J 2 bases, with 11 bases left between them. The CDR3 length is 15 residues. For the CDR3, the DNA is TGCGCCAGCAGTGAGGACGCTTTGTTCACAGATACGCAGTATTTT. Amino acid sequence: CASSEDALFTDTQYF.

The chain couples TRBV6-6 to TRBJ2-3; D is unresolved. The germline V gene encodes CDR1 MNHNY and CDR2 SVGAGI (reference sequence). This CDR3 comprises 12 residues. Trimming took off 2 bases at V and 5 bases at J, with 5 bases between the two ends. CDR3 DNA sequence: TGTGCCAGCAGTTACCTAGGAGATACGCAGTATTTT. It yields the protein CASSYLGDTQYF.

The rearrangement joins TRBV15 to TRBJ2-1; D gene unclear. With 3 bases removed from V and 3 bases from J, the gap between germline ends came to 9 bases. This CDR3 contains 14 residues. From germline, CDR1 is LNHNV and CDR2 YYDKDF (reference sequence). This chain's CDR3 is CATSRGRDYNEQFF. Here the CDR3 DNA reads TGTGCCACCAGCAGGGGCCGCGACTACAATGAGCAGTTCTTC.

J is TRBJ2-2 and V is TRBV4-1, with 7 bases that match TRBD2. CDR1 MGHRA and CDR2 YSYEKL come from the germline V gene. This CDR3 contains 15 residues. V gave up 1 base and J gave up 11 bases; unmatched junction bases: 10. The CDR3 sequence is CASSQGRLAERELFF. CDR3 sequence (DNA): TGCGCCAGCAGCCAAGGGCGACTAGCCGAGCGTGAGCTGTTTTTT.

This rearrangement joins TRBV7-9 to TRBJ2-7, with D unclear. Germline CDR1 SEHNR, CDR2 FQNEAQ (reference sequence). The CDR3 consists of 13 residues. Trimming shortened V by 3 bases and J by 0 bases, and 6 bases separated the two germline ends. As DNA, the CDR3 is TGTGCCAGCAGCTTCGGGTTCTCCTACGAGCAGTACTTC. It encodes CASSFGFSYEQYF.

The V gene is TRBV28, the J gene TRBJ1-1; D perhaps matches TRBD1 (5 bases). Germline lookup yields CDR1 MDHEN and CDR2 SYDVKM. This CDR3 comprises 15 residues. The ends were cut back, 2 bases at V and 5 bases at J, with 15 bases in the middle. This chain's CDR3 is CASSLGFSQGTEAFF. CDR3 nucleotides: TGTGCCAGCAGTTTAGGGTTCAGCCAGGGAACTGAAGCTTTCTTT.

This chain joins TRBV6-6 and TRBJ2-7, with 7 bases identical to TRBD1. V dropped 5 bases and J dropped 6; count of bases not matched to a gene: 4. There are 12 residues in the CDR3. Germline V gene lookup returns CDR1 MNHNY and CDR2 SVGAGI (reference sequence). The chain's CDR3 is CASSPTGAEQYF. The CDR3, as DNA: TGTGCCAGCAGTCCTACAGGGGCCGAGCAGTACTTC.